Listed below are T cell receptor beta chains from one sample, sequenced in a study of blood T cell repertoires in COVID-19. Produced via immunoSEQ multiplex PCR; TCRdb's table is partial and in-frame only. This sample has approximately 150,000 clones, with around 83% found just once. The sequencing sample was made of PBMCs or T cells enriched from blood (not recorded which). The receptors originated from a man in his fifties or sixties who had recovered from COVID-19. CDR3s include the opening cysteine and the closing phenylalanine or tryptophan.

TRBV7-9,TRBJ2-7,CASSPPPGHVRSYEQYF
TRBV7-2,TRBJ2-1,CASSPSTSVPYNEQFF
TRBV30,TRBJ1-2,CAWGVPGRGNYGYTF
TRBV5-6,TRBJ2-3,CASSLGSSGGRPQYF
TRBV30,TRBJ1-1,CAWSLSVNTEAFF
TRBV5-1,TRBJ1-1,CASSLVAGGDTEAFF
TRBV7-9,TRBJ1-2,CASSRQGKDYGYTF
TRBV3-1/TRBV3-2,TRBJ1-4,CASSLVRTGLEKLFF
TRBV10-1,TRBJ1-1,CASSESGNTEAFF
TRBV7-9,TRBJ1-5,CASSLAQSSNQPQHF